One sample yielded the 10 T cell receptor beta chains listed below, sequenced in a study of T-cell memory formation after mild COVID-19. TCRdb analysed the 5' RACE reads with MiXCR anew, one entry per CDR3 protein. The data hold fewer than 350,000 distinct CDR3 sequences, with roughly an eighth observed a single time. The sequenced material came from PBMCs or a T cell subset sorted from them (not recorded which). The receptors stem from a man younger than 30 who had mild COVID-19 (a few samples of this study predate the infection). Cell type and time point are not known.

This clonotype was found many times. The chain couples TRBV5-1 to TRBJ2-7, with 10 bases matching TRBD1. The CDR3 sequence is 14 residues long. The germline V gene has CDR1 SGHRS and CDR2 YFSETQ. The ends lost 4 bases at V and 5 bases at J; junction bases unmatched: 6. The CDR3 DNA reads TGCGCCAGCAGCCACGGGACAGGGGTCCACGAGCAGTACTTC. Its translation: CASSHGTGVHEQYF.

The CDR3 region has the DNA TGTGCTAGTGGTTTCACGACCCAAGAGACCCAGTACTTC. Its protein is CASGFTTQETQYF. The V and J genes are TRBV12-5 and TRBJ2-5; D is uncertain. Germline V gene sequence: CDR1 LGHNT, CDR2 FRNRAP. Trimming stripped 3 bases from V and 1 base from J, with 6 bases between. The CDR3 consists of 13 residues. The variable domain in full, with the rest retrieved from reference TRBV12-5 and TRBJ2-5, is DARVTQTPRHKVTEMGQEVTMRCQPILGHNTVFWYRQTMMQGLELLAYFRNRAPLDDSGMPKDRFSAEMPDATLATLKIQPSEPRDSAVYFCASGFTTQETQYFGPGTRLLVL.

This clonotype was counted only a few times. This chain links TRBV10-1 with TRBJ1-5; no clear D gene. The ends were cut back, 0 bases at V and 3 bases at J, with 3 bases in the middle. The germline V gene has CDR1 WNHNN and CDR2 SYGVQD (reference sequence). This CDR3 spans 13 amino acids. CDR3 in DNA: TGCGCCAGCAGTGAGTCTTTCAATCAGCCCCAGCATTTT. Protein sequence: CASSESFNQPQHF.

This clonotype came up many times. This rearrangement joins TRBV18 to TRBJ2-7; the D is unclear. This CDR3 contains 12 residues. Germline loops: CDR1 KGHSH, CDR2 LQKENI. Trimming pared 4 bases from V and 3 bases from J, leaving 7 bases between. In DNA, the CDR3 is TGTGCCAGCTCACAGGCTAACTACGAGCAGTACTTC. Translated: CASSQANYEQYF.

The chain recombines TRBV29-1 with TRBJ1-5, with unresolved D. Germline V CDR1 and CDR2: SQVTM, ANQGSEA. This CDR3 spans 12 amino acids. The V end was cut by 4 bases, the J end by 1 base, with 5 bases between. This CDR3 reads CSVGESNQPQHF. CDR3 DNA: TGCAGCGTTGGGGAAAGCAATCAGCCCCAGCATTTT.

V usage is TRBV6-5 and J usage is TRBJ2-3; 8 nucleotides align to TRBD2. Germline V gives CDR1 MNHEY, CDR2 SVGAGI. Germline trimming cut 6 bases from V and 4 bases from J; bases unmatched to any gene: 3. The CDR3 is made up of 13 amino acids. The CDR3 DNA sequence: TGTGCCAGCAGACCGACTAGCGCAGATACGCAGTATTTT. This translates into CASRPTSADTQYF.

This clonotype was picked up a small number of times. The chain has TRBV6-5 and TRBJ2-7; D call uncertain. Germline V lookup: CDR1 MNHEY, CDR2 SVGAGI. The V gene lost 0 bases and the J gene lost 4 bases, with 10 bases spanning the gap. The CDR3 contains 14 residues. Written as DNA, the CDR3 is TGTGCCAGCAGTTACTCGAATCCAGGATACGAGCAGTACTTC. Amino acids: CASSYSNPGYEQYF.

This clonotype showed up just a few times. This chain links TRBV6-6 with TRBJ1-2, with no clear D. The CDR3 contains 13 residues. The germline V gene encodes CDR1 MNHNY and CDR2 SVGAGI (reference sequence). With 8 bases removed from V and 8 bases from J, the gap between germline ends came to 18 bases. The CDR3 is CASSTPGGSGYTF. The CDR3 DNA is TGTGCCAGCTCTACCCCGGGAGGGAGCGGCTACACCTTC.

This clonotype was detected only a few times. The rearrangement joins TRBV20-1 to TRBJ2-7, with D unresolved. V was trimmed by 3 bases and J by 0 bases, leaving 12 bases between them. The CDR3 sequence is 14 residues long. Looked up from germline, CDR1 is DFQATT and CDR2 is SNEGSKA (reference sequence). The CDR3: CSASKVRSSYEQYV. For the CDR3, the DNA is TGCAGTGCTAGCAAAGTGAGGAGCTCCTACGAGCAGTACGTC.

This clonotype was seen only a few times. The J gene is TRBJ2-5, the V gene TRBV10-3; tentatively, D is TRBD1 (6 bases). Germline CDR1 reads ENHRY; CDR2 reads SYGVKD. The CDR3 loop spans 13 amino acids. Trimming took 6 bases from V and 5 from J, leaving 13 bases between them. The CDR3 here is CAIRRQEKETQYF. DNA for the CDR3: TGTGCCATCAGGAGACAGGAAAAGGAGACCCAGTACTTC.